This T cell receptor (beta chain) derives from a study of T cells in Graves' hyperthyroidism and ophthalmopathy. Amplified regions were TCR beta CDR3 sequences from RNA transcripts. First-round RT-PCR targeting the TCR CDR3 was performed with the HTBI primer set. Via MiXCR, TCRdb re-called the multiplex PCR reads, giving one row per CDR3 protein. The data contain fewer than 350,000 distinct CDR3 sequences, more than 10% of them singletons. This clonotype has at least ten counts. Uncontrolled infection, other autoimmune disease, pregnancy or lactation excluded patients. From under 12 ml of fresh peripheral blood, PBMCs were isolated. Germline V gives CDR1 SGHVS, CDR2 FNYEAQ. The CDR3 is 15 residues long. The germline V and J ends were trimmed by 1 base and 4 bases, with 14 bases remaining between them.

Sequenced sample: blood. The receptor was isolated from a woman in her twenties or thirties with Graves' hyperthyroidism that later progressed to Graves' ophthalmopathy. The chain has TRBV7-6 and TRBJ2-7; D is uncertain. The CDR3 DNA sequence: TGTGCCAGCAGCTTAGAGGTGAACAGTCTGTACGAGCAGTACTTC. This encodes CASSLEVNSLYEQYF.